This T cell receptor beta chain comes out of a study of identical twins. Each CDR3 protein gets one entry after TCRdb re-called the 5' RACE reads with MiXCR. The sample includes about 530,000 distinct CDR3 sequences, 20% to 25% seen only once; the top ten take approximately 0.5%. Germline loops: CDR1 SGHAT, CDR2 FQNNGV. The CDR3 extends over 15 amino acids. V dropped 0 bases and J dropped 1 base, with 9 bases sitting between them. These records were also assigned to another study, of yellow fever vaccine responses in identical twins.

The rearrangement links TRBV11-2 to TRBJ1-1; weak D call: TRBD1 (5 bases). Sequenced material: CD4+ T cells sorted from blood. The receptor was derived from a young woman in good health. The CDR3 DNA reads TGTGCCAGCAGCTTAGAATGGGGGGGGAACACTGAAGCTTTCTTT. Its translation is CASSLEWGGNTEAFF.